A selection of T cell receptor beta chains follows, all from one sample in a study of T cells in Graves' hyperthyroidism and ophthalmopathy. One entry per CDR3 protein, called by TCRdb with MiXCR from the multiplex PCR reads. The sample carries around 400,000 distinct CDR3 sequences, around 25% recorded once. The sample was blood. The receptors come from a man aged 50 or older with Graves' hyperthyroidism. Both conserved end residues are part of each CDR3. D genes are given only for firm matches. Clone size is stated in some rows and not others, as once, few, many or a class when expanded.

clone size: NA
D gene: TRBD1
V gene: TRBV19
J gene: TRBJ1-2
CDR3 DNA: TGTGCCAGTAGTACCGAAGGGACAGCAAACTATGGCTACACCTTC
CDR3 protein: CASSTEGTANYGYTF

clone size: many
D gene: NA
V gene: TRBV5-5
J gene: TRBJ2-7
CDR3 DNA: TGTGCCAGCACCTCGCAGCGGGCCTACGAGCAGTACTTC
CDR3 protein: CASTSQRAYEQYF

clone size: NA
D gene: NA
V gene: TRBV11-2
J gene: TRBJ1-1
CDR3 DNA: TGTGCCAGCAGCCTATGGACAACGATGAACACTGAAGCTTTCTTT
CDR3 protein: CASSLWTTMNTEAFF

clone size: few
D gene: NA
V gene: TRBV12-3/TRBV12-4
J gene: TRBJ1-4
CDR3 DNA: TGTGCCAGCAGTTACAAGGAAAAACTGTTTTTT
CDR3 protein: CASSYKEKLFF

clone size: few
D gene: TRBD1
V gene: TRBV29-1
J gene: TRBJ2-5
CDR3 DNA: TGCAGCGTTGTGGGACAGGTATCAGAGACCCAGTACTTC
CDR3 protein: CSVVGQVSETQYF

clone size: NA
D gene: NA
V gene: TRBV20-1
J gene: TRBJ2-7
CDR3 DNA: TGCAGTGCTAGACGGTTTAGCTCCTACGAGCAGTACTTC
CDR3 protein: CSARRFSSYEQYF

clone size: few
D gene: NA
V gene: TRBV30
J gene: TRBJ2-2
CDR3 DNA: TGTGCCTGGAGTGCACGAGAGGGGTTCGGGGAGCTGTTTTTT
CDR3 protein: CAWSAREGFGELFF

clone size: few
D gene: TRBD2
V gene: TRBV7-2
J gene: TRBJ2-7
CDR3 DNA: TGTGCCAGCAGTACCCGAGGGACTAGCGACGAGCAGTACTTC
CDR3 protein: CASSTRGTSDEQYF

clone size: NA
D gene: NA
V gene: TRBV25-1
J gene: TRBJ2-5
CDR3 DNA: TGTGCCAGCAGTGCAGCGGGAGAGACCCAGTACTTC
CDR3 protein: CASSAAGETQYF

clone size: many
D gene: NA
V gene: TRBV11-2
J gene: TRBJ2-7
CDR3 DNA: TGTGCCAGCAGCTTAGGGTTTCGTGGGTACGAGCAGTACTTC
CDR3 protein: CASSLGFRGYEQYF

clone size: many
D gene: NA
V gene: TRBV3-1
J gene: TRBJ1-5
CDR3 DNA: TGTGCCAGCAGCCAACATAATCAGCCCCAGCATTTT
CDR3 protein: CASSQHNQPQHF

clone size: few
D gene: TRBD1
V gene: TRBV7-2
J gene: TRBJ1-6
CDR3 DNA: TGTGCCAGCAGCCCAACGATTAGACAGGGTCTCTCACCCCTCCACTTT
CDR3 protein: CASSPTIRQGLSPLHF

clone size: many
D gene: NA
V gene: TRBV27
J gene: TRBJ2-1
CDR3 DNA: TGTGCCAGCCCCCTCGGACAGAGTACTTACAATGAGCAGTTCTTC
CDR3 protein: CASPLGQSTYNEQFF

clone size: many
D gene: TRBD1
V gene: TRBV28
J gene: TRBJ1-1
CDR3 DNA: TGTGCCAGCACATCCAGGGGGGCGAACACTGAAGCTTTCTTT
CDR3 protein: CASTSRGANTEAFF

clone size: NA
D gene: NA
V gene: TRBV12-3/TRBV12-4
J gene: TRBJ2-1
CDR3 DNA: TGTGCCAGCTTAATAGGTCGACGGGGCTACAATGAGCAGTTCTTC
CDR3 protein: CASLIGRRGYNEQFF

clone size: NA
D gene: NA
V gene: TRBV2
J gene: TRBJ2-4
CDR3 DNA: TGTGCCAGCAGATCTGACAGGATGGGGTTGAAAAACATTCAGTACTTC
CDR3 protein: CASRSDRMGLKNIQYF

clone size: few
D gene: NA
V gene: TRBV5-4
J gene: TRBJ1-1
CDR3 DNA: TGTGCCAGCAGCTTGCGGGCGCATGAAGCTTTCTTT
CDR3 protein: CASSLRAHEAFF

clone size: few
D gene: TRBD2
V gene: TRBV3-1
J gene: TRBJ2-1
CDR3 DNA: TGTGCCAGCAGCCGTCGAAGTGGGGGGGTTAACTACAATGAGCAGTTCTTC
CDR3 protein: CASSRRSGGVNYNEQFF

clone size: NA
D gene: NA
V gene: TRBV20-1
J gene: TRBJ2-1
CDR3 DNA: TGCAGTGCTTCCCGGACACCAAATGAGCAGTTCTTC
CDR3 protein: CSASRTPNEQFF

clone size: NA
D gene: NA
V gene: TRBV3-1
J gene: TRBJ2-3
CDR3 DNA: TGTGCCATCAGCCCAGGACAAGACACAGATACGCAGTATTTT
CDR3 protein: CAISPGQDTDTQYF

clone size: many
D gene: NA
V gene: TRBV12-3/TRBV12-4
J gene: TRBJ2-7
CDR3 DNA: TGTGCCAGCAGTCCGTTAGGGGGGGGGGAGCAGTACTTC
CDR3 protein: CASSPLGGGEQYF

clone size: NA
D gene: NA
V gene: TRBV29-1
J gene: TRBJ1-2
CDR3 DNA: TGCAGCGTCTTTCCGGGACCCGAGGGAGGCTACACCTTC
CDR3 protein: CSVFPGPEGGYTF

clone size: NA
D gene: NA
V gene: TRBV24-1
J gene: TRBJ2-6
CDR3 DNA: TGTGCCACCAGTGGTAGACAGCCCTCTGGGGCCAACGTCCTGACTTTC
CDR3 protein: CATSGRQPSGANVLTF

clone size: few
D gene: TRBD1
V gene: TRBV7-9
J gene: TRBJ1-1
CDR3 DNA: TGTGCCAGCGGCGACAGGGACAAAACTGAAGCTTTCTTT
CDR3 protein: CASGDRDKTEAFF

clone size: NA
D gene: TRBD2
V gene: TRBV19
J gene: TRBJ2-1
CDR3 DNA: TGTGCCAGCGTCCGACTAGCGGGAAAAAACAATGAGCAGTTCTTC
CDR3 protein: CASVRLAGKNNEQFF

clone size: few
D gene: NA
V gene: TRBV28
J gene: TRBJ2-1
CDR3 DNA: TGTGCCAGCAGCCTGACTGGCGATGAGCAGTTCTTC
CDR3 protein: CASSLTGDEQFF

clone size: NA
D gene: NA
V gene: TRBV11-2
J gene: TRBJ2-5
CDR3 DNA: TGTGCCAGCAGCTTTACAAACGTTCCGTACTTC
CDR3 protein: CASSFTNVPYF

clone size: NA
D gene: TRBD2
V gene: TRBV20-1
J gene: TRBJ2-3
CDR3 DNA: TGCAGTGCTACCCTACGGGACTACGTGACAGATACGCAGTATTTT
CDR3 protein: CSATLRDYVTDTQYF

clone size: NA
D gene: NA
V gene: TRBV7-7
J gene: TRBJ1-4
CDR3 DNA: TGTGCCAGCAGCTTACTAACTTCAACTAATGAAAAACTGTTTTTT
CDR3 protein: CASSLLTSTNEKLFF

clone size: NA
D gene: NA
V gene: TRBV7-6
J gene: TRBJ1-6
CDR3 DNA: TGTGCCAGCAGTTTAGCAGGGGTCGATAATTCACCCCTCCACTTT
CDR3 protein: CASSLAGVDNSPLHF

clone size: few
D gene: TRBD1
V gene: TRBV29-1
J gene: TRBJ2-7
CDR3 DNA: TGCAGCGCATTCGGACAGGGGAACTACGAGCAGTACTTC
CDR3 protein: CSAFGQGNYEQYF

clone size: NA
D gene: NA
V gene: TRBV28
J gene: TRBJ2-3
CDR3 DNA: TGTGCCAGCGGTCCCCGGGCCCAAGAGATTGATACGCAGTATTTT
CDR3 protein: CASGPRAQEIDTQYF

clone size: few
D gene: TRBD1
V gene: TRBV29-1
J gene: TRBJ2-2
CDR3 DNA: TGCAGCGTTGCCATTTCGTGGACAGGCCAATTGAACACCGGGGAGCTGTTTTTT
CDR3 protein: CSVAISWTGQLNTGELFF

clone size: few
D gene: NA
V gene: TRBV3-1
J gene: TRBJ2-4
CDR3 DNA: TGTGCCAGCAGCTTGAACTCAGGGCAAAAGTACTTC
CDR3 protein: CASSLNSGQKYF

clone size: NA
D gene: TRBD1
V gene: TRBV2
J gene: TRBJ1-5
CDR3 DNA: TGTGCCAGCAGTGCCCCCCTCGGAGGGGGCGGACAGCCCCAGCATTTT
CDR3 protein: CASSAPLGGGGQPQHF

clone size: NA
D gene: TRBD2
V gene: TRBV20-1
J gene: TRBJ2-1
CDR3 DNA: TGCAGTGCTAGGCCCGGGACTAGCGTCTTGAATGAGCAGTTCTTC
CDR3 protein: CSARPGTSVLNEQFF

clone size: few
D gene: TRBD1
V gene: TRBV7-3
J gene: TRBJ2-2
CDR3 DNA: TGTGCCAGCAGCCGACAGGGGGCAATTTCGGGGGAGCTGTTTTTT
CDR3 protein: CASSRQGAISGELFF

clone size: few
D gene: NA
V gene: TRBV29-1
J gene: TRBJ1-1
CDR3 DNA: TGCAGCGTTGAAGCCCTCGAGAGGTCGGCTTTCTTT
CDR3 protein: CSVEALERSAFF

clone size: NA
D gene: NA
V gene: TRBV6-2/TRBV6-3
J gene: TRBJ2-7
CDR3 DNA: TGTGCCAGCAGCGACTCCGGACGGAGCTCCTACGAGCAGTACTTC
CDR3 protein: CASSDSGRSSYEQYF

clone size: NA
D gene: TRBD1
V gene: TRBV20-1
J gene: TRBJ1-1
CDR3 DNA: TGCAGTGCCCCGGGACAGGGGATCACTGAAGCTTTCTTT
CDR3 protein: CSAPGQGITEAFF

clone size: many
D gene: NA
V gene: TRBV12-3/TRBV12-4
J gene: TRBJ2-7
CDR3 DNA: TGTGCCAGCAGTTCAGATGAACAGATCTACGAGCAGTACTTC
CDR3 protein: CASSSDEQIYEQYF

clone size: many
D gene: TRBD1
V gene: TRBV6-1
J gene: TRBJ1-2
CDR3 DNA: TGTGCCAGCAGTCCAAGACAGGGAGCTAACTATGGCTACACCTTC
CDR3 protein: CASSPRQGANYGYTF

clone size: few
D gene: TRBD2
V gene: TRBV20-1
J gene: TRBJ2-3
CDR3 DNA: TGCAGTCGTTATAGCGGGAGGGGAGATACGCAGTATTTT
CDR3 protein: CSRYSGRGDTQYF

clone size: many
D gene: TRBD1
V gene: TRBV18
J gene: TRBJ1-5
CDR3 DNA: TGTGCCAGCTCATCGGGACAGGGGGGGTTTCAGCCCCAGCATTTT
CDR3 protein: CASSSGQGGFQPQHF

clone size: NA
D gene: NA
V gene: TRBV2
J gene: TRBJ1-5
CDR3 DNA: TGTGCCAGCAGGGGAACAGGCGGCCAGCCCCAGCATTTT
CDR3 protein: CASRGTGGQPQHF

clone size: NA
D gene: NA
V gene: TRBV27
J gene: TRBJ2-5
CDR3 DNA: TGTGCCAGCAATGGGGATAGACAAGAGACCCAGTACTTC
CDR3 protein: CASNGDRQETQYF

clone size: NA
D gene: TRBD2
V gene: TRBV7-3
J gene: TRBJ2-2
CDR3 DNA: TGTGCCAGCAGCTTAACTCAGCGGGGGTCGAACACCGGGGAGCTGTTTTTT
CDR3 protein: CASSLTQRGSNTGELFF

clone size: few
D gene: TRBD2
V gene: TRBV2
J gene: TRBJ2-5
CDR3 DNA: TGTGCCAGCAGCATGGGGACTAGCGCGGAGACCCAGTACTTC
CDR3 protein: CASSMGTSAETQYF

clone size: few
D gene: TRBD1
V gene: TRBV29-1
J gene: TRBJ1-2
CDR3 DNA: TGCAGCGTTGTTGGAGGGGGCGCCTATGGCTACACCTTC
CDR3 protein: CSVVGGGAYGYTF

clone size: NA
D gene: TRBD2
V gene: TRBV28
J gene: TRBJ2-7
CDR3 DNA: TGTGCCAGCAGTTTGTTGCGGGAGAAAGACGAGCAGTACTTC
CDR3 protein: CASSLLREKDEQYF

clone size: NA
D gene: TRBD1
V gene: TRBV14
J gene: TRBJ2-6
CDR3 DNA: TGTGCCAGCAGCCAGACAGGGCACAACGTCCTGACTTTC
CDR3 protein: CASSQTGHNVLTF

clone size: NA
D gene: NA
V gene: TRBV11-2
J gene: TRBJ2-2
CDR3 DNA: TGTGCCAGCAGCTTAGAACTAGCTGGGGAGCTGTTTTTT
CDR3 protein: CASSLELAGELFF

clone size: once
D gene: NA
V gene: TRBV15
J gene: TRBJ1-3
CDR3 DNA: TGTGCCACCAGCAGAGGACCCGCAGGCTCTGGAAACACCATATATTTT
CDR3 protein: CATSRGPAGSGNTIYF

clone size: NA
D gene: TRBD2
V gene: TRBV11-2
J gene: TRBJ2-1
CDR3 DNA: TGTGCCAGCAGCCAAGCTAGCGGATTCAACAATGAGCAGTTCTTC
CDR3 protein: CASSQASGFNNEQFF

clone size: many
D gene: NA
V gene: TRBV7-9
J gene: TRBJ2-3
CDR3 DNA: TGTGCCAGCAGCTTAGAGTCCTCCACAGATACGCAGTATTTT
CDR3 protein: CASSLESSTDTQYF